The 10 T cell receptor beta chains given below trace back to one sample, sequenced in a study of blood T cell repertoires in COVID-19. The table came from immunoSEQ multiplex PCR; TCRdb's copy has only in-frame clones and leaves some out. The sample has fewer than 250,000 clones, around 88% seen once. Sequenced sample: peripheral blood. The receptors originated from a woman between 45 and 65 years old with acute or convalescent COVID-19.

The chain links TRBV11-3 to TRBJ2-2; 13 bases are shared with TRBD2. Looked up from germline, CDR1 is SGHNT and CDR2 is YENEEA. The V gene end was trimmed by 4 bases and the J gene end by 5 bases; junction bases not matched to a gene: 10. CDR3 length: 18 residues. The CDR3 DNA reads as TGTGCCAGCAGCTCCCGACTAGCGGGAGGTGTAGGGACCGGGGAGCTGTTTTTT. Amino acids: CASSSRLAGGVGTGELFF.

V is TRBV18 and J is TRBJ1-2; 8 positions match TRBD1. CDR3 length equals 14 residues. With 2 bases clipped from V and 7 bases from J, the junction kept 6 bases outside the gene matches. Germline CDR1 KGHSH, CDR2 LQKENI. CDR3 sequence: CASSPEDRVGGYTF. For the CDR3, the DNA is TGTGCCAGCTCACCAGAGGACAGGGTTGGTGGCTACACCTTC.

J is TRBJ1-3 and V is TRBV5-6; D remains ambiguous. Trimming took 0 bases from V and 1 from J, leaving 5 bases between them. This CDR3 is built from 14 residues. CDR1 is SGHDT, CDR2 YYEEEE, per germline. The CDR3 is CASSLGRSGNTIYF. The CDR3 DNA follows: TGTGCCAGCAGCTTGGGGCGGTCTGGAAACACCATATATTTT.

The chain uses TRBV6-5 and TRBJ2-7; TRBD1 aligns across 10 bases. Germline-derived CDR1 and CDR2 are MNHEY and SVGAGI. The CDR3 is 15 amino acids. With 6 bases clipped from V and 4 bases from J, the junction kept 9 bases outside the gene matches. CDR3 residues: CASRPGTGELYEQYF. The CDR3 DNA sequence: TGTGCCAGCAGGCCTGGGACAGGGGAACTGTACGAGCAGTACTTC.

The chain combines TRBV13 with TRBJ2-3, with 10 bases aligning to TRBD2. With 5 bases clipped from V and 6 bases from J, the junction kept 8 bases outside the gene matches. Germline values: CDR1 PRHDT, CDR2 FYEKMQ (reference sequence). CDR3 size: 15 residues. The CDR3 here is CASSPSGRGTDTQYF. The CDR3 nucleotides are TGTGCCAGCAGCCCCAGCGGGAGGGGTACCGATACGCAGTATTTT.

The chain joins TRBV9 to TRBJ2-7; tentative D call: TRBD2 (7 bases). V shed 0 bases and J shed 4 bases, with 11 bases lying between them. Germline V gene lookup returns CDR1 SGDLS and CDR2 YYNGEE. The CDR3 sequence is 14 residues long. The CDR3, as DNA: TGTGCCAGCAGCGTAGGTGGGAGGGGGTACGAGCAGTACTTC. It is translated as CASSVGGRGYEQYF.

The chain recombines TRBV28 with TRBJ1-2; 9 bases map to TRBD1. Germline trimming cut 1 base from V and 4 bases from J; bases unmatched to any gene: 10. The germline gives CDR1 MDHEN, CDR2 SYDVKM. This CDR3 has 17 amino acids. CDR3 amino acids: CASSLLKGQGRGYGYTF. CDR3 sequence (DNA): TGTGCCAGCAGTTTATTAAAGGGACAGGGAAGAGGCTATGGCTACACCTTC.

The chain carries TRBV5-1 and TRBJ2-7, with TRBD1 matching 8 bases. This CDR3 has 14 residues. V was pared by 3 bases and J by 7 bases, with 9 bases of the junction left unmatched. CDR1 is SGHRS, CDR2 YFSETQ, per germline. DNA of the CDR3: TGCGCCAGCAGCTACCCCGGGACAGGCTGGGAGCAGTACTTC. This sequence encodes CASSYPGTGWEQYF.

The chain couples TRBV11-2 to TRBJ1-2; possible D gene TRBD1, 6 bases. Per the germline V gene, CDR1 is SGHAT and CDR2 is FQNNGV. V was clipped by 4 bases and J by 3 bases, with 9 bases between them. The CDR3 sequence is 13 residues long. CDR3 in DNA: TGTGCCAGCAGCTCTAGACAGGACTATGGCTACACCTTC. It translates to CASSSRQDYGYTF.

The chain employs TRBV6-5 and TRBJ2-1, with 8 bases fitting TRBD2. The CDR3 is 14 amino acids. The V segment lost 6 bases and the J segment 7 bases; nucleotides outside the gene matches: 8. Germline V gene sequence: CDR1 MNHEY, CDR2 SVGAGI. The CDR3 DNA follows: TGTGCCAGCAGCTCGCCGGGAGGGGGGAATGAGCAGTTCTTC. Amino acid sequence: CASSSPGGGNEQFF.